This T cell receptor (beta chain) is from a study of blood T cell repertoires in COVID-19. Study details: Researchers got acute and convalescent COVID-19 samples from the United States, Italy and Spain. Nucleic acid was either cDNA or gDNA, and it came from T cells, B-cell-depleted T cells, or PBMCs.

The CDR3 consists of 15 residues. Germline loops: CDR1 SGHNT, CDR2 YYREEE (reference sequence). V gave up 2 bases and J gave up 3 bases; unmatched junction bases: 3. Individuals aged 18 to 89 years were recruited from fewer than 25 US areas. Per the original methods: Estimation of nucleated cell counts was performed using reference gene primer amplification. Using immunoSEQ multiplex PCR, the repertoire was profiled, and TCRdb retains in-frame clones only, with some absent. That table is the source of V, J and clone size, and D and trimming were worked out from the DNA. Seen here are roughly 270,000 clones, around 85% observed once, and the top ten hold 2% to 3%.

The sample comprised PBMCs or T cells enriched from blood (not recorded which). V usage is TRBV5-4 and J usage is TRBJ1-1, with 11 positions matching TRBD1. The clonotype was recovered from a woman in her 50s who had recovered from COVID-19. The CDR3 reads CASSFGGQGDTEAFF. Here the CDR3 DNA reads TGTGCCAGCAGCTTTGGGGGACAGGGGGACACTGAAGCTTTCTTT.